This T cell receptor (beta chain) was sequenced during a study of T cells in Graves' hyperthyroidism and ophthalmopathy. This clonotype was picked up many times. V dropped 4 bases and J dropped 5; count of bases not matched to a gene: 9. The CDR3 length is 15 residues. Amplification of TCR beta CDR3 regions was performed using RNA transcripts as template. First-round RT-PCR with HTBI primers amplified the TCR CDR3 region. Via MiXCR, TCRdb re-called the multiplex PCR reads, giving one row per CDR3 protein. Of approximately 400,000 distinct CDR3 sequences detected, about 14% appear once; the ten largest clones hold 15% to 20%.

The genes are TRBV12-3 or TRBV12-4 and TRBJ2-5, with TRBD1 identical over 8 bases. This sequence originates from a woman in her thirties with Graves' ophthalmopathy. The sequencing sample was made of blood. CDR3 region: CASSSPRGPIETQYF. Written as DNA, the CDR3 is TGTGCCAGCAGTTCCCCCAGGGGGCCCATTGAGACCCAGTACTTC.